This TCR beta chain is from a study of type 1 regulatory T cells. Study in general: This in vitro CD4 product, T-allo10, is enriched for Tr1 cells and alloantigen-specific.

This clonotype was seen more than once but under ten times. TCRdb re-called the reads with MiXCR, one entry per CDR3 protein. The sample has about 100,000 distinct CDR3 sequences, 30% to 35% seen once. The CDR3 extends over 12 amino acids. The germline V and J ends were trimmed by 5 bases and 8 bases, with 10 bases remaining between them. CDR1 LGHNA and CDR2 YNFKEQ come from the germline V gene. The material sequenced was CD4+ T cells, either the whole sample or a sorted fraction (not recorded which). V is TRBV4-2 and J is TRBJ2-1; possibly TRBD2 for D (6 bases). This TCR derives from a human donor in good health. Here the CDR3 DNA reads TGTGCCAGCAGCACCGGGGAGGATGAGCAGTTCTTC. Its translation: CASSTGEDEQFF.